This TCR beta chain was identified in a study of glioma-infiltrating T cells after dendritic cell vaccination. Looked up from germline, CDR1 is SGHTA and CDR2 is FQGNSA. The CDR3 consists of 12 residues. The V end was cut by 6 bases, the J end by 3 bases, with 9 bases between. Amplification used 60 V beta primers and 13 J beta primers. Here immunoSEQ multiplex PCR was the method, and the copy in TCRdb shows in-frame clones only, minus some. The profile shows roughly 51,000 clones, 85% of them singletons. This clone was recorded once. The same CDR3 also results from other DNA sequences found in this sample.

The chain employs TRBV7-2 and TRBJ2-7, with D perhaps matching TRBD2 (5 bases). The source of this sequence is a human donor with glioblastoma. The sequences come from blood, collected before dendritic cell vaccination. The CDR3 DNA sequence: TGTGCCAGCAGTCGGGGAAGCTACGAGCAGTACTTC. It yields the protein CASSRGSYEQYF.